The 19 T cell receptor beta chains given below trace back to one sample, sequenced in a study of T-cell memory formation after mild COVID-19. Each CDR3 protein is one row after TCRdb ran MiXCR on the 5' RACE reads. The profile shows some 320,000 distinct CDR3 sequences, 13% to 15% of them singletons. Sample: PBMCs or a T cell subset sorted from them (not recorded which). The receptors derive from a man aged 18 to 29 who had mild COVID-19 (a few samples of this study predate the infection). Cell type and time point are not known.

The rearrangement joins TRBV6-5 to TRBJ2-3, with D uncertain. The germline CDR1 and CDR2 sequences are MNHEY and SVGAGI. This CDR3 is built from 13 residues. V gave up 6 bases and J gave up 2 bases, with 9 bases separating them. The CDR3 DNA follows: TGTGCCAGCAGCAGGAGTCACACAGATACGCAGTATTTT. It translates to CASSRSHTDTQYF.

The CDR3 DNA reads TGTGCCAGCAGTTACTCGCTAACACGACTGGAGATCAGCTCCTACGAGCAGTACGTC. Its translation: CASSYSLTRLEISSYEQYV. The V call is TRBV6-2 or TRBV6-3, the J call TRBJ2-7; no firm D call. The CDR3 has 19 amino acids. CDR1 and CDR2 (germline): MNHEY, SVGEGT. Trimming removed 0 bases from V and 0 bases from J, with 21 bases in between.

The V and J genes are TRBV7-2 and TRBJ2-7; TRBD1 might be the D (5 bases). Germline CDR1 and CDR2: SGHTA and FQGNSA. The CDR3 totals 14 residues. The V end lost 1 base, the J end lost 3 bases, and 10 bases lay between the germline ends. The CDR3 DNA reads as TGTGCCAGCAGCTTAGTGGAGACAGTCTACGAGCAGTACTTC. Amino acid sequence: CASSLVETVYEQYF.

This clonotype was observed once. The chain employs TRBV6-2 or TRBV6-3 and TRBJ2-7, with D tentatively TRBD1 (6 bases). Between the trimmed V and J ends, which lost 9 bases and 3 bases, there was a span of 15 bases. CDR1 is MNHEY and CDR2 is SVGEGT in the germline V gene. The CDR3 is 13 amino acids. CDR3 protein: CASRGPDSYEQYV. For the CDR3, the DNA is TGTGCCAGTCGCGGACCGGACAGCTACGAGCAGTACGTC.

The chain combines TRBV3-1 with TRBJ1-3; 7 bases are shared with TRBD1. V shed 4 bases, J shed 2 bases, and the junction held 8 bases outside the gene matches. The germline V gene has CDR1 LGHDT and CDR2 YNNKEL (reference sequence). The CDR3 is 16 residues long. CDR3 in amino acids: CASSLLHDRAGNTIYF. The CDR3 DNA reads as TGTGCCAGCAGCCTCCTCCACGACAGGGCTGGAAACACCATATATTTT.

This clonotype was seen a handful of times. The CDR3 sequence: CASSPDGSGRGTEAFF. The CDR3 DNA reads as TGCGCCAGCAGCCCGGATGGGTCAGGGAGGGGGACTGAAGCTTTCTTT. V usage is TRBV4-3 and J usage is TRBJ1-1, with D possibly matching TRBD1 (6 bases). V lost 4 bases to trimming and J lost 5 bases, with 20 bases between them. Per the germline V gene, CDR1 is LGHNA and CDR2 is YSLEER. The length of the CDR3 is 16 residues.

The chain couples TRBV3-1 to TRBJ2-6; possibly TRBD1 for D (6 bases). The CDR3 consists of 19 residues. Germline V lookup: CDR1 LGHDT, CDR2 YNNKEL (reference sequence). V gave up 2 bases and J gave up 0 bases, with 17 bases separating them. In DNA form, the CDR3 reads TGTGCCAGCAGCCAATATATAACAGGGTACTCCTCTGGGGCCAACGTCCTGACTTTC. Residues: CASSQYITGYSSGANVLTF.

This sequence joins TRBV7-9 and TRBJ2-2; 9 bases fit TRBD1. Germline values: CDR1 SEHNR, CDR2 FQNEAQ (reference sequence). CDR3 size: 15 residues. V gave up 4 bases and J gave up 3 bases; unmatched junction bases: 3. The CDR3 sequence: CASSSQGADTGELFF. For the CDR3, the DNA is TGTGCCAGCAGCTCACAGGGGGCTGACACCGGGGAGCTGTTTTTT.

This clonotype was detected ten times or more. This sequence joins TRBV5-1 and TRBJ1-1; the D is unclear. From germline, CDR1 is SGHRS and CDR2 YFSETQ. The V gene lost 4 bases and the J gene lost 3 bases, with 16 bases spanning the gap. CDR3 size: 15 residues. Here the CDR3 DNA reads TGCGCCAGCAGCCCATTACCGGGGTTGGACACTGAAGCTTTCTTT. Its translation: CASSPLPGLDTEAFF.

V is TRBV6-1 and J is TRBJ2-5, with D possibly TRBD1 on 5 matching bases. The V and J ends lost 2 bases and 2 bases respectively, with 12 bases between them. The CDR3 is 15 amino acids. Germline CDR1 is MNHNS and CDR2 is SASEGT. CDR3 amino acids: CASSEIRVWQETQYF. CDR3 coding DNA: TGTGCCAGCAGTGAAATCAGGGTTTGGCAAGAGACCCAGTACTTC.

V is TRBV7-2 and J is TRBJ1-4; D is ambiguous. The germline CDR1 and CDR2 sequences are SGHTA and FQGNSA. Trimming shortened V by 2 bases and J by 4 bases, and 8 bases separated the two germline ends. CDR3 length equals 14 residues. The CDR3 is CASSLSWINEKLFF. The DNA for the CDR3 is TGTGCCAGCAGCTTATCGTGGATTAATGAAAAACTGTTTTTT. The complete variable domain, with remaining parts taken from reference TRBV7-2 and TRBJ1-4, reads GAGVSQSPSNKVTEKGKDVELRCDPISGHTALYWYRQSLGQGLEFLIYFQGNSAPDKSGLPSDRFSAERTGGSVSTLTIQRTQQEDSAVYLCASSLSWINEKLFFGSGTQLSVL.

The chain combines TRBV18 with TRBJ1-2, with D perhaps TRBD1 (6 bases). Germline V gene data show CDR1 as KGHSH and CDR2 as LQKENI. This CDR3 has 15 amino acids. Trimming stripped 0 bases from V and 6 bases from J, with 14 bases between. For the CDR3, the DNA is TGTGCCAGCTCACCACCTTCGACAGGCCGCCATGGCTACACCTTC. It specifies CASSPPSTGRHGYTF.

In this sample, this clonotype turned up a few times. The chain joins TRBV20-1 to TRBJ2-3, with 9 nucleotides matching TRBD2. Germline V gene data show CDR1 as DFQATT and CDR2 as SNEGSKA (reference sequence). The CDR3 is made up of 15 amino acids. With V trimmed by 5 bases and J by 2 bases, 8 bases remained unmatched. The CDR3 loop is CSAPRKRGATDTQYF. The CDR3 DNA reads TGCAGTGCTCCCCGGAAGCGGGGGGCCACAGATACGCAGTATTTT.

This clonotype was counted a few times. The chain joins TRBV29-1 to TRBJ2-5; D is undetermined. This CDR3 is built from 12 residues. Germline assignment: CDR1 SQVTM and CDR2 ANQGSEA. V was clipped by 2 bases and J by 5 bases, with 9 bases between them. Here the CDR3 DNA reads TGCAGCGTTGAATGGCAGGCGGAGACCCAGTACTTC. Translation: CSVEWQAETQYF.

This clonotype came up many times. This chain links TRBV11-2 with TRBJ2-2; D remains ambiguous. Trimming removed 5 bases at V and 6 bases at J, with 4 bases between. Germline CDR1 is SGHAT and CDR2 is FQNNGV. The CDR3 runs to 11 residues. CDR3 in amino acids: CASSPPGELFF. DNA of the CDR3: TGTGCCAGCAGCCCTCCCGGGGAGCTGTTTTTT.

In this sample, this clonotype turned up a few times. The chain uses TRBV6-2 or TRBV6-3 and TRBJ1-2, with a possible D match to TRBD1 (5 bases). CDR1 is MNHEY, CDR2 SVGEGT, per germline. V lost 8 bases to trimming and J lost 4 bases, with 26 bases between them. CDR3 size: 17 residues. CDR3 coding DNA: TGTGCCAGCCGTACGAGGGAACGCAGGGATCTACTCTATGGCTACACCTTC. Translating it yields CASRTRERRDLLYGYTF.

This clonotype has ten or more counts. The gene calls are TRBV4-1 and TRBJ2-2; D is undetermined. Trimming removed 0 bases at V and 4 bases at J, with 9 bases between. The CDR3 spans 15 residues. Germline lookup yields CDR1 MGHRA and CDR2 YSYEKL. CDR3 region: CASSQDPLGTGELFF. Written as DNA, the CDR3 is TGCGCCAGCAGCCAAGATCCCCTAGGCACCGGGGAGCTGTTTTTT.

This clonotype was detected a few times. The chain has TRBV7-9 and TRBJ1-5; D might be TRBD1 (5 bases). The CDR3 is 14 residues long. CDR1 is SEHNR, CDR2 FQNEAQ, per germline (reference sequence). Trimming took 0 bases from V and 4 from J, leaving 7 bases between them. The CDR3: CASSLADRNQPQHF. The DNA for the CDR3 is TGTGCCAGCAGCTTAGCTGACAGAAATCAGCCCCAGCATTTT.

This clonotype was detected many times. CDR3 in amino acids: CSVDPGSPANTEAFF. The CDR3 DNA follows: TGCAGCGTAGACCCGGGAAGTCCGGCGAACACTGAAGCTTTCTTT. This chain uses TRBV29-1 with TRBJ1-1; the D is unclear. V lost 6 bases, J lost 1 base, and 18 bases lay in between. The V gene's germline CDR1 is SQVTM and CDR2 ANQGSEA. The CDR3 runs 15 residues.